This TCR beta chain derives from a study of shared clonotypes between healthy human individuals. CD45RO-negative, CCR7-positively selected cells formed the naive CD8 fraction, excluding terminally differentiated effector memory CD45RA+ cells. Note on this clone: Other DNA variants within this sample encode the same CDR3.

Between the trimmed V and J ends, which lost 3 bases and 3 bases, there was a span of 2 bases. The germline V gene has CDR1 SEHNR and CDR2 FQNEAQ (reference sequence). The CDR3 covers 12 residues. The study ran the assay at deep level. As originally analysed: Without quality scores, immunoSEQ junctional reads could not be filtered like full-length reads. Clones were read by immunoSEQ multiplex PCR, and TCRdb kept only the in-frame ones, dropping some. V and J calls and clone size are as listed in that table; D and trimming were resolved from the DNA. The sample includes roughly 810,000 clones, roughly 96% seen only once; the top ten take roughly 0.23%.

The J gene is TRBJ2-2, the V gene TRBV7-9; D uncertain. Sequencing was done on a sample of naive CD8+ T cells sorted from blood. This clonotype was obtained from a man under 40 in good health. The CDR3, as DNA: TGTGCCAGCAGCTTTTACACCGGGGAGCTGTTTTTT. Its translation: CASSFYTGELFF.